This T cell receptor (beta chain) was observed in a study of T cells expressing NK-cell markers. Study-wide findings and caveats: In several donors, these clonotypes also led the CD3+CD56-NKG2C+ fraction.

Turning to this clonotype: Antigen: not known.

Following a re-call of the 5' RACE reads, TCRdb has one entry per CDR3 protein and lacks DNA. Its clone listing holds some 410,000 distinct CDR3 sequences. The germline V gene has CDR1 SQVTM and CDR2 ANQGSEA. This CDR3 contains 13 residues. The sequence was collected from a woman aged 18-70 years in good health. The sequencing input was blood T cells: a sorted CD56 or NKG2C T cell subset, CD4+ or CD8+ T cells, or bulk PBMC T cells (not recorded which). The chain employs TRBV29-1 and TRBJ2-5; TCRdb picks TRBD2, but there is no DNA to check that call. The CDR3 loop is CSVDLGVKRTQYF.